This TCR beta chain was observed in a study of cytomegalovirus exposure and HLA in healthy donors. Study-level results: What a later analysis reportedly showed was that an Asian-associated ancestry cluster had fewer N-insertions than the approximately 700-donor mean.

This PCR relied on a set of 60 Vbeta primers and 13 Jbeta primers. Produced via immunoSEQ multiplex PCR; TCRdb's table is partial and in-frame only. With 150,000 to 200,000 clones in the sample, the ten largest clones hold roughly 6.7%. Details on this clone: Its target is not known.

The source is a man aged 25-45 years in good health and CMV-seronegative. Sequenced sample: PBMCs.

CDR3 in DNA: TGTGCCAGCAGTGGGGACAGGTCTGAAGCTTTCTTT. Its protein product is CASSGDRSEAFF. The V gene is TRBV25-1, the J gene TRBJ1-1; 8 bases line up with TRBD1. V gave up 4 bases and J gave up 6 bases; unmatched junction bases: 1. The CDR3 consists of 12 residues. The germline CDR1 and CDR2 sequences are MGHDK and SYGVNS.